The clone carrying this T cell receptor beta chain was counted only a few times. CDR1 is SGHNT and CDR2 is YYREEE in the germline V gene (reference sequence). Trimming removed 4 bases from V and 1 base from J; junction bases left unmatched: 4. The CDR3 consists of 15 residues. These data originate in a study of blood T cell repertoires in COVID-19. Background on the study: Collection of acute and convalescent COVID-19 samples took place in the United States, Italy and Spain. PBMCs, B-cell-depleted T cells, or T cells were the source of the cDNA or gDNA that made up the material.

Seattle researchers signed up patients amid active infection and tracked them longitudinally. Methods used by the authors: Amplification with reference gene primers provided the estimates of nucleated cell counts. Profiled with immunoSEQ multiplex PCR; TCRdb holds only in-frame clones, not every one. V, J and clone size were drawn from that table, and D and trimming were deduced from the DNA. The sample records 150,000 to 190,000 clones, 80% to 90% being singletons. The chain is built from TRBV5-4 and TRBJ1-5; 8 nucleotides match TRBD1. The receptor's source is a woman aged 60-75 years with COVID-19, enrolled during active disease. The specimen sequenced was peripheral blood. CDR3 sequence (DNA): TGTGCCAGCAGCGTTGACAGGGGCAGCAATCAGCCCCAGCATTTT. Encoded protein: CASSVDRGSNQPQHF.